This entry lists 3 T cell receptor beta chains sequenced from one sample in a study of T cells in Graves' hyperthyroidism and ophthalmopathy. The CDR3 regions of TCR beta were amplified from RNA transcripts. HTBI primers were the set used in a first-round RT-PCR of the TCR CDR3. TCRdb called the multiplex PCR reads again in MiXCR, with one record for every CDR3 protein. The data contain around 340,000 distinct CDR3 sequences, about a sixth of them seen just once; the ten biggest clones take up 30% to 35%. Sample: blood. All receptors come from a woman aged 25-40 years with Graves' hyperthyroidism that later progressed to Graves' ophthalmopathy.

This clonotype has ten or more counts. The rearrangement uses TRBV4-2 and TRBJ2-2; 12 nucleotides agree with TRBD2. Trimming cost V 4 bases and J 1 base; bases outside gene matches: 7. The V gene's germline CDR1 is LGHNA and CDR2 YNFKEQ. The CDR3 covers 18 residues. Here the CDR3 DNA reads TGTGCCAGCAGCCTCCGGACTAGCGGGATTGAGAACACCGGGGAGCTGTTTTTT. Protein product: CASSLRTSGIENTGELFF.

This clonotype was seen repeatedly, ten times or more. V gene TRBV12-3 or TRBV12-4 combines with J gene TRBJ1-5; no clear D gene. Deletions cut 5 bases from V and 11 bases from J, with 16 bases between. The CDR3 totals 13 residues. The CDR3 is CASSTSLLASQHF. Written as DNA, the CDR3 is TGTGCCAGCAGTACTAGCCTCCTCGCTTCCCAGCATTTT.

This clonotype was observed a few times. This chain uses TRBV3-1 with TRBJ1-2; weak D call: TRBD1 (5 bases). The germline CDR1 and CDR2 sequences are LGHDT and YNNKEL (reference sequence). CDR3 length: 14 amino acids. V lost 3 bases and J lost 2, with 10 bases in between. CDR3 in amino acids: CASSHVGLNYGYTF. DNA for the CDR3: TGTGCCAGCAGCCACGTGGGACTGAACTATGGCTACACCTTC.